Presented here are 12 T cell receptor beta chains from one specimen sequenced in a study of response to subunit inactivated influenza vaccine listed by TCRdb under 2018. Libraries were constructed by RT-PCR. These reads were obtained on an Illumina HiSeq 2500. TCRdb reprocessing: public reads trimmed at Q25 with fastp, clones called with MiXCR, in-frame beta chains kept. Merged by CDR3 protein, the rows form single entries marked with the most common genes and DNA. The sample data list 630,000 or so distinct CDR3 sequences, and around 14% of these were observed just once. Around a tenth of the sample rests with the top ten. The source was PBMCs from blood, collected 11 to 12 days after vaccination. These receptors all come from a man in his forties or fifties who received an inactivated influenza vaccine. Donor details come from another sample of the same person, matched by shared clones.

This clonotype was seen only a few times. The V gene is TRBV27, the J gene TRBJ2-7; D call uncertain. CDR3 length: 13 amino acids. CDR1 and CDR2 (germline): MNHEY, SMNVEV (reference sequence). V was clipped by 3 bases and J by 3 bases, with 9 bases between them. The CDR3 nucleotides are TGTGCCAGCAGTTTTAGGGCTAACTACGAGCAGTACTTC. Translated, it gives CASSFRANYEQYF.

This clonotype has at least ten counts. The J gene is TRBJ2-3, the V gene TRBV7-2; D call uncertain. There are 12 residues in the CDR3. Trimming cost V 2 bases and J 6 bases, with 6 bases left between them. Germline values: CDR1 SGHTA, CDR2 FQGNSA. The CDR3 here is CASSLNLDTQYF. CDR3 nucleotides: TGTGCCAGCAGCTTAAATCTGGATACGCAGTATTTT.

Only a few counts were recorded for this clonotype. V usage is TRBV30 and J usage is TRBJ2-3; D is ambiguous. The V gene's germline CDR1 is GTSNPN and CDR2 SVGIG (reference sequence). V was shortened by 0 bases and J by 3 bases, with 13 bases between the two germline ends. The CDR3 loop spans 15 amino acids. CDR3 sequence (DNA): TGTGCCTGGAGTGTAGGAGACACAATAACAGATACGCAGTATTTT. Translated, it gives CAWSVGDTITDTQYF.

The chain combines TRBV24-1 with TRBJ1-5, with D unclear. V dropped 8 bases and J dropped 3 bases, with 13 bases sitting between them. Looked up from germline, CDR1 is KGHDR and CDR2 is SFDVKD. The CDR3 sequence is 14 residues long. The CDR3, as DNA: TGTGCCACCAATGCCGGGCTCCACAATCAGCCCCAGCATTTT. Translating gives CATNAGLHNQPQHF.

This clonotype was detected a few times. J is TRBJ2-1 and V is TRBV6-2 or TRBV6-3; no clear D. Trimming took off 0 bases at V and 8 bases at J, with 5 bases between the two ends. Germline V lookup: CDR1 MNHEY, CDR2 SVGEGT. CDR3 size: 12 residues. The CDR3 region is CASSYSDDEQFF. The DNA of the CDR3 is TGTGCCAGCAGTTACTCTGATGATGAGCAGTTCTTC.

The V call is TRBV12-3 or TRBV12-4, the J call TRBJ2-6; D unclear. The CDR3 extends over 15 amino acids. Trimming took 3 bases from V and 2 from J, leaving 8 bases between them. The DNA of the CDR3 is TGTGCCAGCAGTTTCGGACGAACTGGGGCCAACGTCCTGACTTTC. Amino acids: CASSFGRTGANVLTF.

The table lists this clonotype with a few counts. The chain has TRBV6-1 and TRBJ2-1, with D tentatively TRBD1 (6 bases). The CDR3 covers 15 residues. V dropped 6 bases and J dropped 5 bases, with 17 bases sitting between them. Germline loops: CDR1 MNHNS, CDR2 SASEGT. For the CDR3, the DNA is TGTGCCAGCAGCCTTTTAATGGACAGAAACAATGAGCAGTTCTTC. It specifies CASSLLMDRNNEQFF.

V and J are TRBV15 and TRBJ2-4; D remains ambiguous. Germline-derived CDR1 and CDR2 are LNHNV and YYDKDF (reference sequence). The CDR3 totals 14 residues. Trimming left V 0 bases short and J 5 bases short, with 8 bases between. CDR3 sequence: CATSRDVQQNIQYF. The CDR3 nucleotides read TGTGCCACCAGCAGAGATGTTCAGCAAAACATTCAGTACTTC.

This clonotype was seen a handful of times. The chain recombines TRBV28 with TRBJ1-2; D might be TRBD1 (5 bases). The germline V gene has CDR1 MDHEN and CDR2 SYDVKM. This CDR3 has 13 amino acids. V lost 3 bases and J lost 3, with 8 bases in between. The CDR3 bases are TGTGCCAGCAGTTTTCGGGGGGACTATGGCTACACCTTC. Translating gives CASSFRGDYGYTF.

This clonotype came up many times. V usage is TRBV5-1 and J usage is TRBJ2-2, with D tentatively TRBD2 (6 bases). The CDR3 sequence is 16 residues long. V was pared by 0 bases and J by 5 bases, with 14 bases between. Germline V lookup: CDR1 SGHRS, CDR2 YFSETQ. The CDR3: CASSLESGRKTGELFF. The CDR3 nucleotides read TGCGCCAGCAGCTTGGAGTCAGGGAGGAAGACCGGGGAGCTGTTTTTT.

This clonotype was recorded a few times. The chain employs TRBV27 and TRBJ2-7; D unresolved. The CDR3 runs 14 residues. V was pared by 3 bases and J by 3 bases, with 12 bases between. Looked up from germline, CDR1 is MNHEY and CDR2 is SMNVEV (reference sequence). CDR3 sequence reads: CASSFSIRSYEQYF. For the CDR3, the DNA is TGTGCCAGCAGTTTCAGTATTCGAAGCTACGAGCAGTACTTC.

This clonotype came up a few times. The V and J genes are TRBV3-1 and TRBJ1-1, with a tentative D call TRBD1 (6 bases). V was shortened by 4 bases and J by 4 bases, with 10 bases between the two germline ends. The germline V gene has CDR1 LGHDT and CDR2 YNNKEL (reference sequence). CDR3 length: 13 amino acids. CDR3 region: CASSRGTRTEAFF. Written as DNA, the CDR3 is TGTGCCAGCAGCCGAGGGACACGCACTGAAGCTTTCTTT.